The 14 T cell receptor beta chains below come from one sample, sequenced in a study of OX40 agonist ivuxolimab in advanced cancers. The method was immunoSEQ multiplex PCR; TCRdb's version includes in-frame clones alone and lacks a portion of them. This sample has 65,000 or so clones, with around 90% found just once. The sequences come from CD4+ or CD8+ T cells sorted from blood, collected in a trial of the OX40 agonist ivuxolimab. The receptors originated from an adult with an advanced solid tumor such as melanoma, head and neck, liver or kidney cancer.

V usage is TRBV28 and J usage is TRBJ1-2, with 8 bases that match TRBD1. The germline CDR1 and CDR2 sequences are MDHEN and SYDVKM. The CDR3 is made up of 17 amino acids. Trimming cost V 4 bases and J 7 bases; bases outside gene matches: 17. The CDR3 loop reads CASSSQTGASPIFGYTF. In DNA, the CDR3 is TGTGCCAGCAGTTCCCAGACAGGGGCGAGTCCGATCTTTGGCTACACCTTC.

The chain recombines TRBV28 with TRBJ1-1; weak D call: TRBD1 (6 bases). Germline CDR1 is MDHEN and CDR2 is SYDVKM. The CDR3 totals 15 residues. Trimming left V 6 bases short and J 4 bases short, with 18 bases between. CDR3 nucleotide sequence: TGTGCCAGCAGGCTTCACCCTCAGGGGAGCACTGAAGCTTTCTTT. This encodes CASRLHPQGSTEAFF.

The J gene is TRBJ2-1, the V gene TRBV28; D gene uncertain. Trimming stripped 6 bases from V and 0 bases from J, with 21 bases between. CDR1 and CDR2 (germline): MDHEN, SYDVKM. There are 18 residues in the CDR3. The CDR3, as DNA: TGTGCCAGCAGGCCCCCCGGTTTAGTTACCTCCTCCTACAATGAGCAGTTCTTC. This encodes CASRPPGLVTSSYNEQFF.

This chain uses TRBV12-5 with TRBJ1-3, with 7 bases that match TRBD1. Germline V gives CDR1 LGHNT, CDR2 FRNRAP. V shed 3 bases, J shed 2 bases, and the junction held 1 base outside the gene matches. The CDR3 runs 14 residues. The CDR3 here is CASGFQGAGNTIYF. The CDR3 region has the DNA TGTGCTAGTGGTTTTCAGGGGGCTGGAAACACCATATATTTT.

J is TRBJ2-3 and V is TRBV7-9; D is unresolved. V was cut by 2 bases and J by 2 bases, with 11 bases left in between. CDR3 length: 15 residues. Germline CDR1 reads SEHNR; CDR2 reads FQNEAQ (reference sequence). As DNA, the CDR3 is TGTGCCAGCAGCTTACGGAGTGACCCCACAGATACGCAGTATTTT. Its protein product is CASSLRSDPTDTQYF.

Remarks on this clone: This sample also contains other DNA sequences that code for the same CDR3. The chain uses TRBV6-5 and TRBJ2-1; perhaps TRBD2 as D (5 bases). V shed 0 bases and J shed 4 bases, with 13 bases lying between them. The CDR3 is 16 amino acids. Germline V lookup: CDR1 MNHEY, CDR2 SVGAGI. The CDR3 protein is CASSYSGGSTYNEQFF. The CDR3 bases are TGTGCCAGCAGTTACTCTGGCGGGTCAACTTACAATGAGCAGTTCTTC.

The chain joins TRBV12-2 to TRBJ2-1; the table's D call, TRBD2, has no DNA check behind it. TRBV12-2 corresponds to a pseudogene. This CDR3 region has 14 residues. CDR3 protein: CASRLVRRGLYGFF. For the CDR3, the DNA is TGTGCAAGTCGCTTAGTCCGCCGCGGACTATATGGGTTCTTC.

The V and J genes are TRBV7-2 and TRBJ1-4, with 7 bases aligning to TRBD1. Unmatched junction bases numbered 7, after V lost 4 bases and J lost 5 bases. The CDR3 contains 15 residues. CDR1 is SGHTA and CDR2 is FQGNSA in the germline V gene. The CDR3: CASSSSGTVNEKLFF. The CDR3 DNA sequence: TGTGCCAGCAGCTCCTCCGGGACAGTGAATGAAAAACTGTTTTTT.

V usage is TRBV7-2 and J usage is TRBJ2-1; D is unresolved. The germline V and J ends were trimmed by 5 bases and 0 bases, with 11 bases remaining between them. Germline assignment: CDR1 SGHTA and CDR2 FQGNSA. The CDR3 contains 15 residues. The CDR3 protein is CASSRSQSSYNEQFF. For the CDR3, the DNA is TGTGCCAGCAGCCGGAGTCAGAGCTCCTACAATGAGCAGTTCTTC. The variable domain in full, with the rest retrieved from reference TRBV7-2 and TRBJ2-1, is GAGVSQSPSNKVTEKGKDVELRCDPISGHTALYWYRQSLGQGLEFLIYFQGNSAPDKSGLPSDRFSAERTGGSVSTLTIQRTQQEDSAVYLCASSRSQSSYNEQFFGPGTRLTVL.

The chain has TRBV9 and TRBJ2-1; 7 bases match TRBD2. This CDR3 is built from 18 residues. V dropped 3 bases and J dropped 3; count of bases not matched to a gene: 15. Germline V gives CDR1 SGDLS, CDR2 YYNGEE. CDR3 sequence reads: CASSARGGGGSIYNEQFF. As DNA, the CDR3 is TGTGCCAGCAGCGCGAGAGGAGGTGGCGGGAGTATCTACAATGAGCAGTTCTTC.

The V gene is TRBV7-2, the J gene TRBJ1-2; possible D gene TRBD1, 6 bases. The CDR3 totals 17 residues. Deletions cut 1 base from V and 7 bases from J, with 22 bases between. Germline CDR1 SGHTA, CDR2 FQGNSA. CDR3 sequence: CASSLGGASSALGGYTF. The CDR3 DNA reads TGTGCCAGCAGCTTAGGGGGGGCCTCGAGCGCTCTCGGTGGCTACACCTTC.

The V and J genes are TRBV28 and TRBJ1-5; D not certain. Germline CDR1 and CDR2: MDHEN and SYDVKM. The V end was cut by 5 bases, the J end by 4 bases, with 15 bases between. CDR3 size: 15 residues. CDR3 DNA: TGTGCCAGCAGTCCCCCCGTAGGACCGAATCAGCCCCAGCATTTT. This gives the protein CASSPPVGPNQPQHF.

The chain employs TRBV7-9 and TRBJ2-7; TRBD2 is a possible D gene (6 bases). There are 14 residues in the CDR3. V dropped 5 bases and J dropped 1 base, with 12 bases sitting between them. CDR1 SEHNR and CDR2 FQNEAQ come from the germline V gene (reference sequence). The CDR3 reads CASSERDFSYEQYF. The CDR3 bases are TGTGCCAGCAGCGAAAGGGACTTTTCCTACGAGCAGTACTTC.

The V call is TRBV30, the J call TRBJ1-6, with D hard to call. V gave up 1 base and J gave up 10 bases, with 11 bases separating them. The germline CDR1 and CDR2 sequences are GTSNPN and SVGIG (reference sequence). This CDR3 has 13 residues. CDR3 nucleotide sequence: TGTGCCTGGAGTGCATCCGAGGAGTCACCCCTCCACTTT. Its translation is CAWSASEESPLHF.